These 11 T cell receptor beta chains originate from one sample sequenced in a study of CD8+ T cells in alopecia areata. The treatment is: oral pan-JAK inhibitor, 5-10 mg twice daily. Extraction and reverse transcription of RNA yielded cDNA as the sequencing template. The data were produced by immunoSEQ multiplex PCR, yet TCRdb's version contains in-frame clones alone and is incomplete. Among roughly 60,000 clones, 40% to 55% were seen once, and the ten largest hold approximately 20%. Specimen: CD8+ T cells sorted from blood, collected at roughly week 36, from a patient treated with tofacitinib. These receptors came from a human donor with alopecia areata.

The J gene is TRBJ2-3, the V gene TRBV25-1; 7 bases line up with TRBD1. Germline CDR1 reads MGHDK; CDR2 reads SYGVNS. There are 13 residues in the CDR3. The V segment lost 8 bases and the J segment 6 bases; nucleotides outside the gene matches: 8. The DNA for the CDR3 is TGTGCCAGCGCACAGGGGTCTGCGGATACGCAGTATTTT. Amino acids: CASAQGSADTQYF.

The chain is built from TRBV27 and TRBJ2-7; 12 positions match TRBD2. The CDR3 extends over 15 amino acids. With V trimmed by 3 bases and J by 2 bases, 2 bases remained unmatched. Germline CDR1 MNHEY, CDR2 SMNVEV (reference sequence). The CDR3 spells CASSLTSGSTYEQYF. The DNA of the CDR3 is TGTGCCAGCAGTTTGACTAGCGGGAGTACCTACGAGCAGTACTTC.

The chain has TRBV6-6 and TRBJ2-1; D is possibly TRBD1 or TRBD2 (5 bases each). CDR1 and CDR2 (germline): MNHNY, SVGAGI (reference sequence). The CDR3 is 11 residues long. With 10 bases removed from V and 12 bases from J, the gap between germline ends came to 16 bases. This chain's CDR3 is CATRVRGTQFF. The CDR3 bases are TGTGCCACAAGGGTGAGGGGTACGCAGTTCTTC.

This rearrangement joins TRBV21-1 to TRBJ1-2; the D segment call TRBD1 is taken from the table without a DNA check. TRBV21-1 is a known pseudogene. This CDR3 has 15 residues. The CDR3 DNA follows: TGTGCCAGCACCTGGGGGACAGGGGGATTGTATGGCTACACCTTC. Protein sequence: CASTWGTGGLYGYTF.

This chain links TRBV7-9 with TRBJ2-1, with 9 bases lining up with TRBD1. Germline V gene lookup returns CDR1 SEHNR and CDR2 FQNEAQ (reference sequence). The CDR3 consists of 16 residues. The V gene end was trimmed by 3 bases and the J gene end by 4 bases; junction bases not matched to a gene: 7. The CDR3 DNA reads TGTGCCAGCAGCTTCGGACAGGGGAGCGTATACAATGAGCAGTTCTTC. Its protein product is CASSFGQGSVYNEQFF.

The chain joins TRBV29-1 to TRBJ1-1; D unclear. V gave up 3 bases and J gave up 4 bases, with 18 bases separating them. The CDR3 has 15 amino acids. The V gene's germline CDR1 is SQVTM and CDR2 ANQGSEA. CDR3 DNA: TGCAGCGTTGAGAAGTTCGGACCCCGGGGCACTGAAGCTTTCTTT. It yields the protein CSVEKFGPRGTEAFF.

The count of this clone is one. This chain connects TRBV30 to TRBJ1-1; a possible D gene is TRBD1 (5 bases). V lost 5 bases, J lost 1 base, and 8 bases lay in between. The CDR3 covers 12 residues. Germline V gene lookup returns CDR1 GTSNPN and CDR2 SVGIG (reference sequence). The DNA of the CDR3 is TGTGCCTGGGGGACGGCGAACACTGAAGCTTTCTTT. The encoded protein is CAWGTANTEAFF.

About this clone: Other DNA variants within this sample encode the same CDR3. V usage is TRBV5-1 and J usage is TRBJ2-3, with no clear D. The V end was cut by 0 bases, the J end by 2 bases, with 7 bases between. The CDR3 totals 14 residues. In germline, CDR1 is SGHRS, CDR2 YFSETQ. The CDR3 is CASSLESPTDTQYF. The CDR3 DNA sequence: TGCGCCAGCAGCTTGGAGTCCCCCACAGATACGCAGTATTTT.

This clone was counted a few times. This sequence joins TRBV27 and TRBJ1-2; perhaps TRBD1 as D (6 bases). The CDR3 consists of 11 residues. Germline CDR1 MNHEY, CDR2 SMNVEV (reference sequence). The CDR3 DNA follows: TGTACGGCAAGGGGGGAAGATGGCTACACCTTC. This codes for CTARGEDGYTF.

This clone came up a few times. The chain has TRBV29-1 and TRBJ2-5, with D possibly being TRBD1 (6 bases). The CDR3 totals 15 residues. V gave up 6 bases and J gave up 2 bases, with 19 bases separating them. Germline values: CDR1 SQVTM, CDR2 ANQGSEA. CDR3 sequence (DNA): TGCAGCGTCCCCGTCCGTGGACAGCCACAAGAGACCCAGTACTTC. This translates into CSVPVRGQPQETQYF.

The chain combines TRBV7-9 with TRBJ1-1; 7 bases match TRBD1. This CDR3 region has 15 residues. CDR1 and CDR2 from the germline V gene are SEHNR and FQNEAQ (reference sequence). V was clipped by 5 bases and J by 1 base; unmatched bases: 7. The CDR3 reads CASSPVTGSNTEAFF. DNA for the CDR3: TGTGCCAGCAGCCCCGTGACAGGGTCGAACACTGAAGCTTTCTTT.